This T cell receptor (beta chain) was obtained from a study of Graves' ophthalmopathy and Graves' hyperthyroidism. In the study overall: Peripheral blood sampling occurred at initial diagnosis, before any treatment. Whole-study findings and limits: A 13-signature model separated ophthalmopathy from stable hyperthyroidism, around 88% sensitivity, 65% to 82% specificity. The study's model predicted ophthalmopathy progression at about 68% sensitivity and 72% to 85% specificity.

V was cut by 6 bases and J by 11 bases, with 14 bases left in between. The CDR3 extends over 13 amino acids. The authors amplified TCR beta CDR3 regions, and they did so from RNA transcripts for repertoire sequencing. HTBI primers were used in a first-round RT-PCR, which preceded a second-round multiplex PCR. Via MiXCR, TCRdb re-called the multiplex PCR reads, giving one row per CDR3 protein. The sample has 300,000 to 350,000 distinct CDR3 sequences, roughly 17% seen once; the top ten hold more than 9%. This clonotype showed up many times. Its antigen is as yet unknown. The specimen sequenced was peripheral blood. The chain uses TRBV12-3 or TRBV12-4 and TRBJ1-6; D may be TRBD1 (6 bases). This clonotype originated in an adult man with Graves' ophthalmopathy. DNA of the CDR3: TGTGCCAGCAGGGACAGCCGAGATGCACCCCTCCACTTT. This translates into CASRDSRDAPLHF.